This T cell receptor beta chain derives from a study of Ad26.COV2.S vaccination and SARS-CoV-2 variants. About the research overall: Into the muscle, Ad26.COV2.S was dosed once or twice, 56 days apart. Study-level results: Ad26.COV2.S recipients had broader spike-specific TCRs (P = 0.0014).

The V segment lost 0 bases and the J segment 1 base; nucleotides outside the gene matches: 2. Germline loops: CDR1 SGHRS, CDR2 YFSETQ. The CDR3 contains 15 residues. This clone came up once. Its antigen is unidentified. At the DNA level, this CDR3 is encoded by other sequences in the same sample as well. TCRdb's table, derived via immunoSEQ multiplex PCR, lists solely in-frame clones and lacks some. The sample lists 300,000 to 350,000 clones, about 82% occurring once. Treatment specified: 15 to 20 received Ad26.COV2.S at low or high dose, single or two shots; 5 received placebo; per-sample allocation not given. Samples analyzed were those drawn on day 63 after the first vaccine or placebo injection. The study used a vaccine consisting of an Ad26 vector that expressed Wuhan-strain SARS-CoV-2 spike.

This clonotype originated in a person aged 18 to 65 who received the Ad26.COV2.S COVID-19 vaccine or a placebo. The sample in question was peripheral blood, obtained in a trial of Ad26.COV2.S vaccine versus placebo. V gene TRBV5-1 combines with J gene TRBJ2-5; the match to TRBD1 covers 8 bases. The CDR3 coding sequence is TGCGCCAGCAGCTTGGACGGGACAGGCCAAGAGACCCAGTACTTC. It codes for CASSLDGTGQETQYF. The whole variable domain, remainder taken from reference TRBV5-1 and TRBJ2-5, is KAGVTQTPRYLIKTRGQQVTLSCSPISGHRSVSWYQQTPGQGLQFLFEYFSETQRNKGNFPGRFSGRQFSNSRSEMNVSTLELGDSALYLCASSLDGTGQETQYFGPGTRLLVL.